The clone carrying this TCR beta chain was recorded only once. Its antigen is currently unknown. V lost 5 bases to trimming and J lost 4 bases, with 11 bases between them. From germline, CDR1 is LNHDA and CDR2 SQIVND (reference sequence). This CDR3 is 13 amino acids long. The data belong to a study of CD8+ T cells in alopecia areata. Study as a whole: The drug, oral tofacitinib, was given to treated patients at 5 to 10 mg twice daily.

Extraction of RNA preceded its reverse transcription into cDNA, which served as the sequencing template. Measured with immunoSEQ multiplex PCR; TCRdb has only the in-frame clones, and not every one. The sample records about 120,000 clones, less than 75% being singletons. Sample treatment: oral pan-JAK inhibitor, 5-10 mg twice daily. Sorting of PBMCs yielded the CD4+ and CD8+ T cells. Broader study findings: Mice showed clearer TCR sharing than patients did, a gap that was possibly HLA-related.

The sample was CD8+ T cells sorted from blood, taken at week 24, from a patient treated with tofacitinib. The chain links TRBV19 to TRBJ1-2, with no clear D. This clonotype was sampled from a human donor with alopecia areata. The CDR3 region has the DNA TGTGCCAGTAGTGGCGGGGTGTTCTATGGCTACACCTTC. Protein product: CASSGGVFYGYTF.